The rows below give T cell receptor beta chains drawn from one sample of a study of cytomegalovirus exposure and HLA in healthy donors. This table comes from immunoSEQ multiplex PCR, and its TCRdb copy is limited to in-frame clones, with some not included. Of roughly 90,000 clones in the sample, approximately 80% were seen once. The specimen was PBMCs. The receptors originated from a man aged 18 to 30 in good health and CMV-seronegative. Each CDR3 is given with its conserved first and last residue. D genes are given only for firm matches. Rows give clone size only sometimes, using once, few, many, or a class for an expanded clone.

V	size	J	D	DNA	CDR3
TRBV19	-	TRBJ2-4	TRBD1	TGTGCCAGTAGTTCGACAGGGTCTTCGTTAGCCAAAAACATTCAGTACTTC	CASSSTGSSLAKNIQYF
TRBV30	once	TRBJ2-2	TRBD1	TGTGCCGGACGGGACAGCCACACCGGGGAGCTGTTTTTT	CAGRDSHTGELFF
TRBV6-5	-	TRBJ1-1	TRBD1	TGTGCCAGCAGTACGCGGGACAGCAAAGCTTTCTTT	CASSTRDSKAFF
TRBV7-9	-	TRBJ1-1	-	TGTGCCAGCAGCTTAGACGGGAGGTCCGGCACTGAAGCTTTCTTT	CASSLDGRSGTEAFF
TRBV13	-	TRBJ2-7	-	TGTGCCAGCAGCCCGCCCGGGTCCTACGAGCAGTACTTC	CASSPPGSYEQYF
TRBV28	few	TRBJ1-1	-	TGTGCCAGCAGTTTCGGGGGAGGTGGGGACACTGAAGCTTTCTTT	CASSFGGGGDTEAFF
TRBV30	-	TRBJ1-1	-	TGTGCCTGGACCCGGAGTCGAAACACTGAAGCTTTCTTT	CAWTRSRNTEAFF
TRBV7-8	-	TRBJ1-2	TRBD1	TGTGCCAGCAGCACCGGGACAGCCATCGGGGGCTATGGCTACACCTTC	CASSTGTAIGGYGYTF
TRBV6-5	-	TRBJ2-7	-	TGTGCCAGCAGTTACCGACAAGACTACGAGCAGTACTTC	CASSYRQDYEQYF
TRBV23-1	-	TRBJ2-5	TRBD2	TGCGCCAGCAGTCAAGGGGGACTAGTACAAGAGACCCAGTACTTC	CASSQGGLVQETQYF
TRBV10-1	-	TRBJ2-3	-	TGCGCCAGCAGTGGAGGACTATCCGATACGCAGTATTTT	CASSGGLSDTQYF
TRBV5-4	few	TRBJ2-5	-	TGTGCCAGCAGTCTACCAGGGGAGCCCGAAGAGACCCAGTACTTC	CASSLPGEPEETQYF
TRBV18	-	TRBJ2-5	TRBD1	TGTGCCAGCTCACCACAGGACAGGCCAGGGGAGACCCAGTACTTC	CASSPQDRPGETQYF
TRBV6-1	-	TRBJ1-2	-	TGTGCCAGCAGTGGAGTGAATCGCTATGGCTACACCTTC	CASSGVNRYGYTF
TRBV11-2	-	TRBJ2-7	-	TGTGCCAGCAGCTTAGAAGGACTTTACGAGCAGTACTTC	CASSLEGLYEQYF
TRBV19	-	TRBJ2-5	TRBD2	TGTGCCAGTAGCGTAGCGGGGGTTCAAGAGACCCAGTACTTC	CASSVAGVQETQYF
TRBV5-6	-	TRBJ1-4	-	TGTGCCAGCACCCTTAAGGGGGTGCATAATGAAAAACTGTTTTTT	CASTLKGVHNEKLFF
TRBV19	-	TRBJ1-6	TRBD1	TGTGCCAGTTCCCAGACAGGGGGCGATGGTAATTCCCCCCTCCACTTT	CASSQTGGDGNSPLHF
TRBV10-3	-	TRBJ1-1	-	TGTGCCATCAGTGAGCGGCAGGGGAACATTGCGAACACTGAAGCTTTCTTT	CAISERQGNIANTEAFF
TRBV9	-	TRBJ1-4	TRBD1	TGTGCCAGCAGCCCCGGGGGGACAGGGACTAATGAAAAACTGTTTTTT	CASSPGGTGTNEKLFF
TRBV18	-	TRBJ2-7	TRBD1	TGTGCCAGCTCATTATGGACAGGGAACTACGAGCAGTACTTC	CASSLWTGNYEQYF
TRBV19	once	TRBJ1-2	TRBD1	TGTGCCAGTAGCGACCCGGGACAGGGGGTAAGCGGCTACACCTTC	CASSDPGQGVSGYTF
TRBV27	-	TRBJ1-5	-	TGTGCCAGCAGTCCCATGATTCGAACTTATAGCAATCAGCCCCAGCATTTT	CASSPMIRTYSNQPQHF
TRBV19	-	TRBJ2-1	TRBD2	TGTGCCAGTAGTATCGCTAGCGGGGACTACAATGAGCAGTTCTTC	CASSIASGDYNEQFF
TRBV10-1	once	TRBJ1-2	TRBD1	TGCGCCAGCAGTGATTACCGGGACAGGGGATATAACTATGGCTACACCTTC	CASSDYRDRGYNYGYTF
TRBV6-5	-	TRBJ1-1	TRBD1	TGTGCCAGCAGTTATTCACGGGACAGTCTGTTAGCTTTCTTT	CASSYSRDSLLAFF